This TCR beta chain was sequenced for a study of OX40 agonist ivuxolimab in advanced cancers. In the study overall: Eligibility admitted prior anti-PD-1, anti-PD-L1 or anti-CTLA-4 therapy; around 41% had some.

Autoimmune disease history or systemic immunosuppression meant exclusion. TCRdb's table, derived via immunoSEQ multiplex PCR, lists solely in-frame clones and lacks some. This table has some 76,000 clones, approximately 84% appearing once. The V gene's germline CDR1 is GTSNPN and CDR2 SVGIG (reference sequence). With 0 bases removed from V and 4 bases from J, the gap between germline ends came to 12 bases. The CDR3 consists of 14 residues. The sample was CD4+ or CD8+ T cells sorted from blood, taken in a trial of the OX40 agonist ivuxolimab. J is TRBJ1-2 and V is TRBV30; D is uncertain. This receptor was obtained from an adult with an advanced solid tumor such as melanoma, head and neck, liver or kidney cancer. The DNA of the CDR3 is TGTGCCTGGAGTGTCGAGAGACAAAGCTATGGCTACACCTTC. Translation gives CAWSVERQSYGYTF.